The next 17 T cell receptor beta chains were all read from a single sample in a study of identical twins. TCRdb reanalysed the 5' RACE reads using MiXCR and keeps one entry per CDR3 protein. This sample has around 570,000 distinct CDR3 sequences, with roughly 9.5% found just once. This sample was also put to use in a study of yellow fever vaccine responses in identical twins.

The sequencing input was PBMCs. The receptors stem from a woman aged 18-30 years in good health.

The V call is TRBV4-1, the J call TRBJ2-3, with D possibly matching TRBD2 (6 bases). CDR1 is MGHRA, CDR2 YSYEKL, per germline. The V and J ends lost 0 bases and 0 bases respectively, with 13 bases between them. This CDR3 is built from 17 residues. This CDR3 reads CASSQDRSGISTDTQYF. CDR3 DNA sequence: TGCGCCAGCAGCCAAGATCGTAGCGGAATAAGCACAGATACGCAGTATTTT.

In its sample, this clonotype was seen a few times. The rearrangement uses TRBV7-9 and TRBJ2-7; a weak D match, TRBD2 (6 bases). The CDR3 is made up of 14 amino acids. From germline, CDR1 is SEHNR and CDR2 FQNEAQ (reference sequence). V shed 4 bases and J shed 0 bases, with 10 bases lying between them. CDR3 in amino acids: CASSSQEGSYEQYF. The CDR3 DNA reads TGTGCCAGCAGCTCCCAGGAGGGCTCCTACGAGCAGTACTTC.

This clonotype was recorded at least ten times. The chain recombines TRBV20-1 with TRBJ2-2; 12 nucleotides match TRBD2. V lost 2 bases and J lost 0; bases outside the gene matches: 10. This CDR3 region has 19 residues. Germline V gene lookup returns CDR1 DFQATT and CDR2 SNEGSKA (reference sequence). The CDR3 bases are TGCAGTGCTAGACAACGACTAGCGGGAGATCTAGCGAACACCGGGGAGCTGTTTTTT. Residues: CSARQRLAGDLANTGELFF.

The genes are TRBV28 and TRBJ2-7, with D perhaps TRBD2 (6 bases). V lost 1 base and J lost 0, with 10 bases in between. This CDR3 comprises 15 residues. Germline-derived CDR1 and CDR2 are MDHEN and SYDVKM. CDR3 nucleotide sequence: TGTGCCAGCAGTTTATTGGGGGGACCCTCCTACGAGCAGTACTTC. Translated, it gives CASSLLGGPSYEQYF.

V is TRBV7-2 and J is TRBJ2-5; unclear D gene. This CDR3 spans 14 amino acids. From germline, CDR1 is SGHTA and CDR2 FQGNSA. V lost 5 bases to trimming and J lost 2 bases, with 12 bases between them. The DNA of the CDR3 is TGTGCCAGCAGCCCACCACTGGGACAAGAGACCCAGTACTTC. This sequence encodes CASSPPLGQETQYF.

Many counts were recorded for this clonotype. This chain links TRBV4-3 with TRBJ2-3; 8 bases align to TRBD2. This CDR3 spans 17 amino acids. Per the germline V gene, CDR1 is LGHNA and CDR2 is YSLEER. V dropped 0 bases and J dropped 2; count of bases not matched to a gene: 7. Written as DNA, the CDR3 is TGCGCCAGCAGCCAAGATCGGACGGGAGGGATCACAGATACGCAGTATTTT. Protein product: CASSQDRTGGITDTQYF.

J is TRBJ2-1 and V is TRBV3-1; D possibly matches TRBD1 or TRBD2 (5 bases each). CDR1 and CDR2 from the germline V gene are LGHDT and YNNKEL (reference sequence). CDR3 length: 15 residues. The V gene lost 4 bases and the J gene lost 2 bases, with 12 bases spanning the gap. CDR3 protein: CASSRGTHTYNEQFF. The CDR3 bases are TGTGCCAGCAGCCGGGGGACGCATACCTACAATGAGCAGTTCTTC.

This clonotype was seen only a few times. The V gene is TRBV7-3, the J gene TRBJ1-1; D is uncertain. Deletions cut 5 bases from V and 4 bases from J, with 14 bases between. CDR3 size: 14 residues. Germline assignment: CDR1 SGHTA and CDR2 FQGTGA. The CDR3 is CASSPGILGTEAFF. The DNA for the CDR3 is TGTGCCAGCAGCCCCGGGATCTTGGGCACTGAAGCTTTCTTT.

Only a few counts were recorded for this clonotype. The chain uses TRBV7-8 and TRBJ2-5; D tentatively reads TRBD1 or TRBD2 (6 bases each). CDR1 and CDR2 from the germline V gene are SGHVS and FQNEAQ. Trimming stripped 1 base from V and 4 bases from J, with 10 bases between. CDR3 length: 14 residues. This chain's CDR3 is CASSLGRGTETQYF. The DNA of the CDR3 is TGTGCCAGCAGCTTAGGGAGGGGGACAGAGACCCAGTACTTC.

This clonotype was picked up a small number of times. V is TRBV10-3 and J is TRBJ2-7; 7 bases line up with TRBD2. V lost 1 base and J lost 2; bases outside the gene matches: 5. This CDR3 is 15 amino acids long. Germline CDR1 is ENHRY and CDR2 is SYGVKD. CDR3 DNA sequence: TGTGCCATCAGTGAGTTCGGGGACTACGCCTACGAGCAGTACTTC. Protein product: CAISEFGDYAYEQYF.

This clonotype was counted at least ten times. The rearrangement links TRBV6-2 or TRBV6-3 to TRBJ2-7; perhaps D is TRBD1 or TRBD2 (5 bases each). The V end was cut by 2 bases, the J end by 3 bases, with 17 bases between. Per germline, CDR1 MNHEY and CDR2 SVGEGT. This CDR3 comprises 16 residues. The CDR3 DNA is TGTGCCAGCAGTTACCTACGGGACGGATACTACTACGAGCAGTACTTC. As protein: CASSYLRDGYYYEQYF.

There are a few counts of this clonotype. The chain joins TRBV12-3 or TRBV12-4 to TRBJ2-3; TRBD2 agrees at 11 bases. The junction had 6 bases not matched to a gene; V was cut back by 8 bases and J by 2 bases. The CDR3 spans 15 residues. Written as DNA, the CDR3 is TGTGCCAGCCAGGGACTAGCGGAGTACACAGATACGCAGTATTTT. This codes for CASQGLAEYTDTQYF.

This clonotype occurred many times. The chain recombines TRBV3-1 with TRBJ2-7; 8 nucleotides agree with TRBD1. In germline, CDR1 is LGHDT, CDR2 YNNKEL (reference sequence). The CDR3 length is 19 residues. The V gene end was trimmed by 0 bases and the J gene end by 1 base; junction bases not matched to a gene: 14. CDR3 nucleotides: TGTGCCAGCAGCCAAGAATCGGGGCCTCGACAGGGGCATTCCTACGAGCAGTACTTC. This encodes CASSQESGPRQGHSYEQYF.

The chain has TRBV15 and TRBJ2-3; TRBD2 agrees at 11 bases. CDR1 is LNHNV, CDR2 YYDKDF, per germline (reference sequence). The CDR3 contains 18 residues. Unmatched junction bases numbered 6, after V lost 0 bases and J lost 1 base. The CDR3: CATSRDRGLAERTDTQYF. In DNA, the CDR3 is TGTGCCACCAGCAGAGATCGGGGACTAGCGGAGCGCACAGATACGCAGTATTTT.

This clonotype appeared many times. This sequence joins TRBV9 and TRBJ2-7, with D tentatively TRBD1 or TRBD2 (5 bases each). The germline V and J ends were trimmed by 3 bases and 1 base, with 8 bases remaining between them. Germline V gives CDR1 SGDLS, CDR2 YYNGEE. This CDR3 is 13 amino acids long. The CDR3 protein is CASSGGKSYEQYF. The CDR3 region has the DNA TGTGCCAGCAGCGGGGGGAAGTCCTACGAGCAGTACTTC.

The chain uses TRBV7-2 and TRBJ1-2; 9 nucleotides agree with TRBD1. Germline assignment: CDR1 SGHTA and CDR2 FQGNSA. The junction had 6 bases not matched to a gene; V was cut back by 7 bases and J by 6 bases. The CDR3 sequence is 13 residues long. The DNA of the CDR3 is TGTGCCAGCATCGAGACAGGGGGTGATGGCTACACCTTC. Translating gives CASIETGGDGYTF.

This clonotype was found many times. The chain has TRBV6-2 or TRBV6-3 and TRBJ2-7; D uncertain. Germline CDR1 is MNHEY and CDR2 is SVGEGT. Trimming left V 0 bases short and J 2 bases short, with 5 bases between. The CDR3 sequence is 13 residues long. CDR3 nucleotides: TGTGCCAGCAGTTACTCGCAACCCTACGAGCAGTACTTC. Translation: CASSYSQPYEQYF.